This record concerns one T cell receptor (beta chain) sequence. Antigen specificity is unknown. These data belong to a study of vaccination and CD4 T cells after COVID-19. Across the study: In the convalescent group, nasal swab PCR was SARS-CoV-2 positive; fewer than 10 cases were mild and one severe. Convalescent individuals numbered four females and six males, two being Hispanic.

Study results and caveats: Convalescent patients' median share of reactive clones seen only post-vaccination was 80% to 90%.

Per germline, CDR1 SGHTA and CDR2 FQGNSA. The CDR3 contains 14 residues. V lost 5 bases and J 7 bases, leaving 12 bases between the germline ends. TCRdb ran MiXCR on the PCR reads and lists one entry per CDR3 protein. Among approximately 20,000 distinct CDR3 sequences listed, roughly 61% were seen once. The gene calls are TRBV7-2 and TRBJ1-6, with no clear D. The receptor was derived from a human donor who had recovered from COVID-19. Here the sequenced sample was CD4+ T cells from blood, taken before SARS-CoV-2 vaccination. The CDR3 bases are TGTGCCAGCAGCCTGCTCAATGAGAATTCACCCCTCCACTTT. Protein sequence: CASSLLNENSPLHF.